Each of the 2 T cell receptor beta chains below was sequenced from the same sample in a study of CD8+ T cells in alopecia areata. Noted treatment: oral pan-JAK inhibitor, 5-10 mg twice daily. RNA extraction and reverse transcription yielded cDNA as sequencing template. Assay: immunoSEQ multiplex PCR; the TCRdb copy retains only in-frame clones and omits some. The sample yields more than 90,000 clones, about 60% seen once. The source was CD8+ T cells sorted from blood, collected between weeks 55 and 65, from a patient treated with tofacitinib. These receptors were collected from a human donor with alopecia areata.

CDR3 loop: CASSRGENEQYF. In nucleotides, the CDR3 is TGTGCCAGCAGCCGGGGGGAGAACGAGCAGTACTTC. V usage is TRBV7-9 and J usage is TRBJ2-7, with 7 positions matching TRBD2. CDR1 is SEHNR, CDR2 FQNEAQ, per germline (reference sequence). Trimming took 5 bases from V and 5 from J; bases not matched to a gene: 3. The CDR3 length is 12 residues. Full variable domain (missing parts from reference TRBV7-9 and TRBJ2-7): DTGVSQNPRHKITKRGQNVTFRCDPISEHNRLYWYRQTLGQGPEFLTYFQNEAQLEKSRLLSDRFSAERPKGSFSTLEIQRTEQGDSAMYLCASSRGENEQYFGPGTRLTVT.

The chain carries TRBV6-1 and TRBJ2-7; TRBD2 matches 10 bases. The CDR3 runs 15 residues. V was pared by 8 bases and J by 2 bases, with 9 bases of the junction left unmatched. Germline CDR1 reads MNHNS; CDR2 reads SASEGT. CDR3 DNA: TGTGCCAGCCGATCCTTAGCGGGGGGCACCTACGAGCAGTACTTC. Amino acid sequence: CASRSLAGGTYEQYF.